The rows below give T cell receptor beta chains drawn from one sample of a study of technical replicates of blood from a few donors. Here immunoSEQ multiplex PCR was the method, and the copy in TCRdb shows in-frame clones only, minus some. Here the sample spans 80,000 to 95,000 clones, roughly 94% being singletons. Sequenced: T cells isolated from PBMCs. The receptor set was obtained from a human donor in good health. Both conserved end residues are part of each CDR3. A D gene is named only where the DNA matches it firmly. Size is omitted from some rows. Given values are once, few, many or a class for expanded clones.

cdr3_length	v_call	d_call	clone_size	j_call	cdr3_aa	cdr3_nt
18	TRBV5-4	TRBD2	-	TRBJ2-5	CASSSSLTSGGAGETQYF	TGTGCCAGCAGCTCCTCGTTGACTAGCGGGGGGGCAGGGGAGACCCAGTACTTC
17	TRBV18	TRBD2	-	TRBJ2-1	CASSPRPSGLSHNEQFF	TGTGCCAGCTCACCGAGGCCTAGCGGGCTTTCGCACAATGAGCAGTTCTTC
14	TRBV14	TRBD1	-	TRBJ2-5	CASSTSGGLETQYF	TGTGCCAGCAGCACCTCAGGGGGCCTAGAGACCCAGTACTTC
17	TRBV13	TRBD1	once	TRBJ2-7	CASSFYGTGDVSYEQYF	TGTGCCAGCAGCTTTTATGGGACAGGGGACGTGTCCTACGAGCAGTACTTC
15	TRBV7-6	-	once	TRBJ2-7	CASSLGRGLPYEQYF	TGTGCCAGCAGCTTAGGCAGGGGTCTCCCCTACGAGCAGTACTTC
13	TRBV18	-	once	TRBJ2-3	CASSPGPEDTQYF	TGTGCCAGCTCACCAGGGCCCGAAGATACGCAGTATTTT
14	TRBV4-1	TRBD1	-	TRBJ2-7	CASSPGQGLYEQYF	TGCGCCAGCAGCCCGGGACAGGGCCTTTACGAGCAGTACTTC
14	TRBV7-3	-	-	TRBJ1-1	CASSVGHQNTEAFF	TGTGCCAGCAGCGTGGGACACCAGAACACTGAAGCTTTCTTT
14	TRBV30	-	-	TRBJ2-3	CAWIYGNPTDTQYF	TGTGCCTGGATTTACGGTAATCCCACAGATACGCAGTATTTT
14	TRBV5-1	TRBD1	-	TRBJ2-3	CASTLGQGTDTQYF	TGCGCCAGCACCCTGGGACAGGGCACAGATACGCAGTATTTT
14	TRBV4-1	TRBD2	-	TRBJ2-7	CASSAQRGAYEQYF	TGCGCCAGCAGCGCCCAGCGGGGGGCCTACGAGCAGTACTTC
14	TRBV11-2	-	-	TRBJ1-2	CASSGTPSTYGYTF	TGTGCCAGCAGCGGGACACCTTCGACCTATGGCTACACCTTC
14	TRBV27	-	once	TRBJ1-2	CASSSPTGFGGYTF	TGTGCCAGCAGTTCGCCCACAGGGTTCGGTGGCTACACCTTC
14	TRBV7-9	-	-	TRBJ2-2	CASSVDSNTGELFF	TGTGCCAGCAGCGTGGACAGTAACACCGGGGAGCTGTTTTTT
15	TRBV2	-	-	TRBJ2-4	CASLGLRGAKNIQYF	TGTGCCAGCCTTGGACTGAGAGGAGCCAAAAACATTCAGTACTTC
16	TRBV28	TRBD2	-	TRBJ2-2	CASSLVLAVNTGELFF	TGTGCCAGCAGTTTAGTACTAGCGGTGAACACCGGGGAGCTGTTTTTT
14	TRBV30	-	-	TRBJ2-5	CAWSGGHLQETQYF	TGTGCCTGGAGTGGCGGGCACCTACAAGAGACCCAGTACTTC
16	TRBV18	-	-	TRBJ2-7	CASSPTPPTGSYEQYF	TGTGCCAGCTCACCAACGCCCCCAACAGGATCCTACGAGCAGTACTTC
14	TRBV29-1	-	-	TRBJ2-7	CSVLLASSSYEQYF	TGCAGCGTTCTCCTAGCGTCGAGCTCCTACGAGCAGTACTTC
15	TRBV9	-	-	TRBJ2-1	CASSARVTHYNEQFF	TGTGCCAGCAGCGCCCGGGTCACACACTACAATGAGCAGTTCTTC
16	TRBV19	TRBD1	-	TRBJ1-1	CASSLPTGVMNTEAFF	TGTGCCAGTAGTCTCCCGACAGGGGTCATGAACACTGAAGCTTTCTTT
16	TRBV11-3	-	-	TRBJ1-2	CASSLWQGTTNYGYTF	TGTGCCAGCAGCTTATGGCAGGGGACTACTAACTATGGCTACACCTTC
15	TRBV6-5	TRBD2	-	TRBJ2-7	CASRRNLAGGYEQYF	TGTGCCAGCAGGAGGAACTTAGCGGGAGGCTACGAGCAGTACTTC
16	TRBV18	TRBD1	-	TRBJ2-7	CASSPPRTGGNYEQYF	TGTGCCAGCTCACCACCGAGGACAGGGGGCAACTACGAGCAGTACTTC
15	TRBV4-1	-	once	TRBJ2-3	CASSPARAGTDTQYF	TGCGCCAGCAGCCCGGCGAGGGCGGGAACAGATACGCAGTATTTT
14	TRBV27	TRBD1	-	TRBJ1-2	CASGTIGQDYGYTF	TGTGCCAGCGGTACGATCGGACAGGACTATGGCTACACCTTC
17	TRBV18	TRBD1	-	TRBJ2-2	CASSPGTEQLRTGELFF	TGTGCCAGCTCACCGGGGACAGAGCAACTTAGAACCGGGGAGCTGTTTTTT
13	TRBV9	TRBD1	-	TRBJ2-7	CASSGTGGHEQYF	TGTGCCAGCAGCGGAACAGGGGGCCACGAGCAGTACTTC
17	TRBV14	-	-	TRBJ2-6	CASSPEVRRVGANVLTF	TGTGCCAGCAGCCCTGAGGTCCGCCGGGTTGGGGCCAACGTCCTGACTTTC
16	TRBV10-1	TRBD2	-	TRBJ2-1	CASSRLAVSSYNEQFF	TGCGCCAGCAGTCGACTAGCGGTCTCCTCCTACAATGAGCAGTTCTTC
11	TRBV7-9	-	-	TRBJ2-1	CASSEAYEQFF	TGTGCCAGCAGCGAGGCATATGAGCAGTTCTTC
15	TRBV9	-	once	TRBJ2-5	CASSVFPGAQETQYF	TGTGCCAGCAGCGTATTCCCAGGGGCACAAGAGACCCAGTACTTC
16	TRBV13	TRBD2	-	TRBJ2-7	CASSSLTSGRAGEQYF	TGTGCCAGCAGCTCCCTAACTAGCGGGAGGGCGGGGGAGCAGTACTTC
15	TRBV11-3	TRBD1	-	TRBJ2-1	CASSFQGASYNEQFF	TGTGCCAGCAGCTTTCAGGGGGCTTCCTACAATGAGCAGTTCTTC
9	TRBV5-8	-	-	TRBJ2-7	CASNPRGGF	TGTGCCAGCAACCCGAGAGGGGGATTC
14	TRBV9	-	-	TRBJ1-4	CASSVTGTNEKLFF	TGTGCCAGCAGCGTAACGGGGACTAATGAAAAACTGTTTTTT
13	TRBV27	-	-	TRBJ2-7	CASSFRGRHEQYF	TGTGCCAGCAGTTTTCGAGGGAGGCACGAGCAGTACTTC
13	TRBV29-1	TRBD2	-	TRBJ2-1	CSVRTSGKTEQFF	TGCAGCGTGCGGACTAGCGGGAAGACTGAGCAGTTCTTC
16	TRBV29-1	-	-	TRBJ2-7	CSVTGLGLGWGYEQYF	TGCAGCGTAACAGGGTTGGGTTTGGGCTGGGGCTACGAGCAGTACTTC
13	TRBV28	-	-	TRBJ1-5	CASSLQGFQPQHF	TGTGCCAGCAGTTTACAGGGGTTTCAGCCCCAGCATTTT
15	TRBV5-1	TRBD1	-	TRBJ2-1	CASYKTGVPYNEQFF	TGCGCCAGCTATAAGACAGGGGTCCCCTACAATGAGCAGTTCTTC
16	TRBV5-1	-	-	TRBJ2-2	CASSPTGAPNTGELFF	TGCGCCAGCAGTCCGACGGGAGCCCCGAACACCGGGGAGCTGTTTTTT
13	TRBV5-1	-	-	TRBJ2-2	CASSPGLNRELFF	TGCGCCAGCAGCCCGGGACTCAACCGGGAGCTGTTTTTT
15	TRBV18	TRBD1	once	TRBJ1-1	CASSSGQGQYTEAFF	TGTGCCAGCTCATCCGGACAGGGCCAGTACACTGAAGCTTTCTTT
14	TRBV25-1	TRBD1	-	TRBJ1-1	CASTPGQGGTEAFF	TGTGCCAGCACCCCAGGACAGGGTGGAACTGAAGCTTTCTTT
15	TRBV5-1	-	-	TRBJ1-1	CASSPVGGMNTEAFF	TGCGCCAGCAGCCCGGTAGGGGGTATGAACACTGAAGCTTTCTTT
11	TRBV10-3	-	once	TRBJ2-5	CATSPGTTQYF	TGTGCCACCTCCCCCGGTACGACCCAGTACTTC
15	TRBV9	-	-	TRBJ2-3	CASSVGEVGADTQYF	TGTGCCAGCAGCGTAGGAGAGGTCGGGGCAGATACGCAGTATTTT
15	TRBV19	-	-	TRBJ1-1	CASSISRVLNTEAFF	TGTGCCAGTAGTATTAGTCGAGTCCTGAACACTGAAGCTTTCTTT
14	TRBV7-2	-	once	TRBJ2-5	CASSRSDYQETQYF	TGTGCCAGCAGCCGCTCAGATTACCAAGAGACCCAGTACTTC
16	TRBV28	-	-	TRBJ1-5	CASSLWVPGGNQPQHF	TGTGCCAGCAGTTTATGGGTCCCGGGGGGCAATCAGCCCCAGCATTTT
16	TRBV7-9	TRBD2	once	TRBJ2-3	CASSFLAGAFTDTQYF	TGTGCCAGCAGCTTCCTAGCGGGAGCTTTCACAGATACGCAGTATTTT
13	TRBV18	-	once	TRBJ2-1	CASSPISKYEQFF	TGTGCCAGCTCACCGATAAGCAAGTATGAGCAGTTCTTC
12	TRBV11-2	-	-	TRBJ1-2	CASSLDPYGYTF	TGTGCCAGCAGCTTAGATCCGTATGGCTACACCTTC
16	TRBV11-3	TRBD2	-	TRBJ2-1	CASSLGASGEYNEQFF	TGTGCCAGCAGCTTAGGAGCTAGCGGGGAATACAATGAGCAGTTCTTC
14	TRBV10-2	TRBD1	-	TRBJ1-1	CASSYGQGVTEAFF	TGCGCCAGCAGCTACGGACAGGGTGTGACTGAAGCTTTCTTT
12	TRBV27	-	-	TRBJ2-7	CASSPSGYEQYF	TGTGCCAGCAGTCCCAGCGGTTACGAGCAGTACTTC
15	TRBV6-5	-	-	TRBJ2-6	CASSYGGIGANVLTF	TGTGCCAGCAGTTACGGGGGGATTGGGGCCAACGTCCTGACTTTC
15	TRBV19	-	-	TRBJ1-3	CASSKRENSGNTIYF	TGTGCCAGTAGTAAAAGGGAGAACTCTGGAAACACCATATATTTT